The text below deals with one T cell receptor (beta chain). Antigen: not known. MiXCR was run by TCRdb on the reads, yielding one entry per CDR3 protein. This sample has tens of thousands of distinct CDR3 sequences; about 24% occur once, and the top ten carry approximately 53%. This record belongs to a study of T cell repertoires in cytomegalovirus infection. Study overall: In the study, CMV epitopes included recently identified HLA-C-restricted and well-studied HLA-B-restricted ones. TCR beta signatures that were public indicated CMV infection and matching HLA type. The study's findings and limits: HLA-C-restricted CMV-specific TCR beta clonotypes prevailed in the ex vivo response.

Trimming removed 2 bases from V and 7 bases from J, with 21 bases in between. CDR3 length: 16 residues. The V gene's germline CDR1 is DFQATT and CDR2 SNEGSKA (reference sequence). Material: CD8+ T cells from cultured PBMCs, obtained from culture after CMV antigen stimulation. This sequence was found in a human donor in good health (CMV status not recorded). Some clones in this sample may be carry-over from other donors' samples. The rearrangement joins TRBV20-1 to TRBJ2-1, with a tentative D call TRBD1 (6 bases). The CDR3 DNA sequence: TGCAGTGCTAGACATCTGACTGGGGCAGGGGAGAATGAGCAGTTCTTC. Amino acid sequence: CSARHLTGAGENEQFF.